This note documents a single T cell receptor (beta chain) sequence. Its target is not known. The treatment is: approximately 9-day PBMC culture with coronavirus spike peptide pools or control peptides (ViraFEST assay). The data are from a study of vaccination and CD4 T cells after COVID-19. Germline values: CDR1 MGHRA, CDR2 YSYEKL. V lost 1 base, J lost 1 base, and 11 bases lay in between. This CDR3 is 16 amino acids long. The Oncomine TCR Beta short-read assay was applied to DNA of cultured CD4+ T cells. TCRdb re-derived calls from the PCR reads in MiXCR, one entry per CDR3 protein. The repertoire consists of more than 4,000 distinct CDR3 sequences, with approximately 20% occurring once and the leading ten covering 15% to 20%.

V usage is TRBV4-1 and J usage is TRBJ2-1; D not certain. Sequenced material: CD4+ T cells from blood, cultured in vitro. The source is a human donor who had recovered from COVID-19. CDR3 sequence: CASSQVDLTSYNEQFF. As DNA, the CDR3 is TGCGCCAGCAGCCAAGTGGACCTGACTTCCTACAATGAGCAGTTCTTC.